Presented here are 7 T cell receptor beta chains from one specimen sequenced in a study of T cell changes during pregnancy in multiple sclerosis. Clones were sequenced by immunoSEQ multiplex PCR, and TCRdb holds only the in-frame ones, with some missing. The repertoire holds roughly 72,000 clones, with more than 80% as singletons. Sequences were derived from peripheral blood, sampled in the first trimester of pregnancy. These receptors all come from a female donor in good health, enrolled as a control in a pregnancy study.

The gene calls are TRBV5-1 and TRBJ2-1, with 12 nucleotides matching TRBD2. V gave up 0 bases and J gave up 8 bases; unmatched junction bases: 3. This CDR3 is 15 amino acids long. The germline CDR1 and CDR2 sequences are SGHRS and YFSETQ. DNA for the CDR3: TGCGCCAGCAGCTTGGGACTAGCGGGAGCGTATGAGCAGTTCTTC. Its translation: CASSLGLAGAYEQFF.

The sample holds a few counts of this clone. This chain connects TRBV9 to TRBJ1-1; the D gene is possibly TRBD1 (5 bases). The CDR3 spans 14 residues. Germline V gene sequence: CDR1 SGDLS, CDR2 YYNGEE. The V and J ends lost 0 bases and 1 base respectively, with 7 bases between them. CDR3 nucleotides: TGTGCCAGCAGCGTAGCGACAGCGAACACTGAAGCTTTCTTT. It translates to CASSVATANTEAFF.

V usage is TRBV1 and J usage is TRBJ2-3; the table calls TRBD2, which could not be checked here. TRBV1 is noted as a pseudogene. The CDR3 loop spans 17 amino acids. The CDR3 nucleotides are TGCACCAGCAGCCAAGAGGGTGTGGTGGGACTCCCAGATACGCAGTATTTT. It encodes CTSSQEGVVGLPDTQYF.

The sample holds one count of this clone. The V gene is TRBV15, the J gene TRBJ2-2; 7 bases are a match to TRBD1. V trimming: 1 base; J trimming: 1 base; junction bases outside the gene matches: 12. The CDR3 has 19 amino acids. Germline V CDR1 and CDR2: LNHNV, YYDKDF (reference sequence). Here the CDR3 reads CATSRAFVGRQGNTGELFF. DNA of the CDR3: TGTGCCACCAGCAGAGCGTTTGTAGGCCGACAGGGGAACACCGGGGAGCTGTTTTTT.

V gene TRBV5-1 combines with J gene TRBJ1-2, with a possible D match to TRBD1 (5 bases). Looked up from germline, CDR1 is SGHRS and CDR2 is YFSETQ. CDR3 length: 15 residues. The V end lost 0 bases, the J end lost 2 bases, and 11 bases lay between the germline ends. The CDR3 nucleotides are TGCGCCAGCAGCTTGGGGAGGGGCCCAAACTATGGCTACACCTTC. Translating gives CASSLGRGPNYGYTF.

This clone appeared a single time. This chain connects TRBV25-1 to TRBJ2-1; TRBD1 matches at 8 bases. The germline V gene encodes CDR1 MGHDK and CDR2 SYGVNS. Unmatched junction bases numbered 4, after V lost 3 bases and J lost 3 bases. The CDR3 is 15 amino acids. For the CDR3, the DNA is TGTGCCAGCAGTGAGCCTGGGACAGGCTACAATGAGCAGTTCTTC. Translating it yields CASSEPGTGYNEQFF.

The chain has TRBV29-1 and TRBJ1-2; maybe TRBD1 (5 bases). The V and J ends lost 1 base and 4 bases respectively, with 13 bases between them. The germline V gene encodes CDR1 SQVTM and CDR2 ANQGSEA. CDR3 length: 14 amino acids. The CDR3 nucleotides read TGCAGCGTTGAAGTTGGGGGGGTGGCCTATGGCTACACCTTC. Protein sequence: CSVEVGGVAYGYTF.